One TCR beta chain is described in this entry. Its antigen is still unknown. This record belongs to a study of post-analysis software for immune sequencing data. Overall study: Disease courses included relapsing-remitting, secondary progressive and progressive-relapsing multiple sclerosis.

Germline V gene sequence: CDR1 MDHEN, CDR2 SYDVKM. The trim removed 6 bases at V and 8 bases at J, leaving 8 bases unmatched. The CDR3 spans 14 residues. Study-wide results and caveats: A few TRBV segments were significantly more frequent in patients than in controls. TRBV5-6, TRBV5-1 and TRBV20-1 were among these segments. Among multiple sclerosis patients, normalized Chao1 diversity was significantly below that of controls. Under the F measure, samples that were prepared in one batch clustered strongly together.

Incorporated into the TCR beta cDNA libraries were unique molecular identifiers, which served to reduce PCR and sequencing biases. From the PCR reads, TCRdb called clonotypes with MiXCR, one entry per CDR3 protein. The data show hundreds of thousands of distinct CDR3 sequences, about 53% seen once. This chain uses TRBV28 with TRBJ2-1; 9 bases are shared with TRBD1. Sequencing input: blood. The clonotype was recovered from a girl under 18 with multiple sclerosis. The DNA of the CDR3 is TGTGCCAGCAGGGGTGGACAGGGGCCGGATGAGCAGTTCTTC. Translating gives CASRGGQGPDEQFF.